Listed below are T cell receptor beta chains from one sample, sequenced in a study of a mutant IDH1 vaccine in newly diagnosed glioma. Profiling relied on immunoSEQ multiplex PCR, and the TCRdb table lists in-frame clones only, not all of them. The sample has over 50,000 clones, around 89% seen once; the top ten hold approximately 4.6%. Their target antigens are unknown. The source material was PBMCs, sampled from a glioma patient whose treatment included an IDH1 peptide vaccine. The receptor source for this set is a woman aged 40 to 55 with glioma. CDR3s include the opening cysteine and the closing phenylalanine or tryptophan. The D gene is left open where the match is weak. The size entry is marked missing in some rows and otherwise reads once, few, many or a size class.

16	TRBV2	TRBJ2-5	-	TRBD2	TGTGCCAGCAGTGACTGGGGACTAACCCAGGGTGAGACCCAGTACTTC	CASSDWGLTQGETQYF
14	TRBV2	TRBJ1-4	-	-	TGTGCCAGCAGAATGACGTCTACTAATGAAAAACTGTTTTTT	CASRMTSTNEKLFF
11	TRBV20-1	TRBJ1-2	-	-	TGCAGTGCTAAGGAGAACTATGGCTACACCTTC	CSAKENYGYTF
15	TRBV27	TRBJ2-1	once	-	TGTGCCAGCAGCGCGACAGCCCTCTCCTACAATGAGCAGTTCTTC	CASSATALSYNEQFF
12	TRBV25-1	TRBJ2-1	-	-	TGTGCCAGCACCGGGGACGGTCATGAGCAGTTCTTC	CASTGDGHEQFF
21	TRBV10-1	TRBJ2-2	-	-	TGCGCCAGCAGTGGGTTAGCCCCAAAGGGTCCGAACTTTTTAAACACCGGGGAGCTGTTTTTT	CASSGLAPKGPNFLNTGELFF
17	TRBV28	TRBJ2-3	-	TRBD2	TGTGCCAGCAGTTTAGCTGGCGGGAGTGGGGGCACAGATACGCAGTATTTT	CASSLAGGSGGTDTQYF
16	TRBV25-1	TRBJ2-6	-	-	TGTGCCAGCAGTGTCAGTACTCTGTCTGGGGCCAACGTCCTGACTTTC	CASSVSTLSGANVLTF
16	TRBV5-8	TRBJ2-3	-	TRBD2	TGTGCCAGCAGCTTTCGGCGGGGGGGCCAGGCAGATACGCAGTATTTT	CASSFRRGGQADTQYF
15	TRBV7-9	TRBJ1-4	-	TRBD1	TGTGCCAGCAGCTTAGGACAGGGACTCTATGAAAAACTGTTTTTT	CASSLGQGLYEKLFF
14	TRBV19	TRBJ1-4	-	-	TGTGCCAGTAGGCGATCAACAACTAATGAAAAACTGTTTTTT	CASRRSTTNEKLFF
14	TRBV25-1	TRBJ2-3	-	-	TGTGCCAGCAGTCCGCTCTGGGCGCCAGATACGCAGTATTTT	CASSPLWAPDTQYF
16	TRBV5-5	TRBJ1-2	-	TRBD1	TGTGCCAGCAGAACACGGGACAGCGCACCACCCTATGGCTACACCTTC	CASRTRDSAPPYGYTF
15	TRBV7-9	TRBJ2-2	-	TRBD1	TGTGCCAGCAGACGGGACAGGGGTCACACCGGGGAGCTGTTTTTT	CASRRDRGHTGELFF
14	TRBV10-3	TRBJ2-7	-	-	TGTGCCATCAGTGAGGCAGGCAGGGCCTACGAGCAGTACTTC	CAISEAGRAYEQYF
17	TRBV4-1	TRBJ1-6	-	TRBD1	TGCGCCAGCAGCCAAGCCCGGGACAGGCTTATCAATTCACCCCTCCACTTT	CASSQARDRLINSPLHF
15	TRBV11-3	TRBJ2-7	-	TRBD1	TGTGCCAGCAGCGCTTCGGGACAGACAAGGAACGAGCAGTACTTC	CASSASGQTRNEQYF
15	TRBV15	TRBJ2-1	-	-	TGTGCCACCAGCAGGCCAGGTGGGCGAGACAATGAGCAGTTCTTC	CATSRPGGRDNEQFF
15	TRBV5-8	TRBJ1-2	-	TRBD1	TGTGCCAGCAGCTTTGGTTGGACAGGGGGCGATGGCTACACCTTC	CASSFGWTGGDGYTF
14	TRBV6-1	TRBJ1-3	-	TRBD1	TGTGCCAGCACCACAGGGGTCTCTGGAAACACCATATATTTT	CASTTGVSGNTIYF
13	TRBV6-5	TRBJ1-1	-	-	TGTGCCAGCAATAACGGGCCTTACACTGAAGCTTTCTTT	CASNNGPYTEAFF
14	TRBV6-6	TRBJ2-7	-	TRBD1	TGTGCCAGCACCCAGAGTAGGACAGGGACCGAGCAGTACTTC	CASTQSRTGTEQYF
14	TRBV27	TRBJ2-6	-	-	TGTGCCAGCAGTTTCGGGTCCGGGGCCAACGTCCTGACTTTC	CASSFGSGANVLTF
18	TRBV25-1	TRBJ2-6	-	-	TGTGCCAGCAGTGAACCCGGACTCGCGTACTCTGGGGCCAACGTCCTGACTTTC	CASSEPGLAYSGANVLTF
15	TRBV6-1	TRBJ1-4	-	-	TGTGCCAGCAGTCAACTCAGGCGAACTAATGAAAAACTGTTTTTT	CASSQLRRTNEKLFF
14	TRBV4-3	TRBJ2-7	-	-	TGCGCCAGCAGCCAAGATTTAGCGCTAAGGGAGCAGTACTTC	CASSQDLALREQYF
17	TRBV2	TRBJ1-1	-	TRBD1	TGTGCCAGCAGTGACCCCGGAAGTGACAGGGAGAACACTGAAGCTTTCTTT	CASSDPGSDRENTEAFF
15	TRBV27	TRBJ1-6	-	-	TGTGCCAGCAGTCCACTCAGGGGCCCTAATTCACCCCTCCACTTT	CASSPLRGPNSPLHF
12	TRBV7-9	TRBJ1-1	-	-	TGTGCCAGCACAAATGAGGTCAGGGGAGCTTTCTTT	CASTNEVRGAFF
15	TRBV7-9	TRBJ2-2	-	-	TGTGCCAGCAGCCTAGAGAATACGAACACCGGGGAGCTGTTTTTT	CASSLENTNTGELFF
15	TRBV2	TRBJ2-2	-	-	TGTGCCAGCAATGGGGACGCCCAGGAGACCGGGGAGCTGTTTTTT	CASNGDAQETGELFF
14	TRBV7-2	TRBJ2-7	-	-	TGTGCCAGCAGCTTGGGCGGGACAGCCTACGAGCAGTACTTC	CASSLGGTAYEQYF
12	TRBV27	TRBJ1-4	few	-	TGTGCCAGCAGGGCACCAAATGAAAAACTGTTTTTT	CASRAPNEKLFF
10	TRBV29-1	TRBJ2-7	-	-	TGCAGCGGAGGAGACAGCGAGCAGTACTTC	CSGGDSEQYF
17	TRBV7-9	TRBJ1-1	-	-	TGTGCCAGCAGCTTTCCGGAGGGGAGGAAGAGGAACACTGAAGCTTTCTTT	CASSFPEGRKRNTEAFF
15	TRBV5-1	TRBJ1-2	once	-	TGCGCCAGCAGCTTGGATGACGGGGGGAAGAGGGGCTACACCTTC	CASSLDDGGKRGYTF
14	TRBV7-9	TRBJ2-2	-	-	TGTGCCAGCAGCTTAGGCCCACCCCGGGAGGAGCTGTTTTTT	CASSLGPPREELFF
11	TRBV10-1	TRBJ2-1	-	-	TGCGCCAGCGGGAGAGGGAATGAGCAGTTCTTC	CASGRGNEQFF
13	TRBV7-6	TRBJ1-6	-	-	TGTGCCAGCAGCCTCGGACAGAATTCACCCCTCCACTTT	CASSLGQNSPLHF
16	TRBV2	TRBJ1-3	-	-	TGTGCCAGCAGTCCCGGGACGGGTACTGCTGGAAACACCATATATTTT	CASSPGTGTAGNTIYF
14	TRBV19	TRBJ1-2	-	TRBD1	TGTGCCAGTAGTGACACAACAGGGGCCCATGGCTACACCTTC	CASSDTTGAHGYTF
13	TRBV6-1	TRBJ1-6	once	-	TGTGCCAGCAGTGCCCTGATTTATTCACCCCTCCACTTT	CASSALIYSPLHF
16	TRBV7-8	TRBJ2-1	-	-	TGTGCCAGCACCCGCCTTATAGCGAGCTCCTACAATGAGCAGTTCTTC	CASTRLIASSYNEQFF
15	TRBV7-2	TRBJ1-2	-	-	TGTGCCAGCAGCTTAAGCCCCCAGAGCTCTTATGGCTACACCTTC	CASSLSPQSSYGYTF
17	TRBV10-1	TRBJ2-3	-	TRBD2	TGCGCCAGCAGTGAGTACGGGACTAGCGGGACCACAGATACGCAGTATTTT	CASSEYGTSGTTDTQYF